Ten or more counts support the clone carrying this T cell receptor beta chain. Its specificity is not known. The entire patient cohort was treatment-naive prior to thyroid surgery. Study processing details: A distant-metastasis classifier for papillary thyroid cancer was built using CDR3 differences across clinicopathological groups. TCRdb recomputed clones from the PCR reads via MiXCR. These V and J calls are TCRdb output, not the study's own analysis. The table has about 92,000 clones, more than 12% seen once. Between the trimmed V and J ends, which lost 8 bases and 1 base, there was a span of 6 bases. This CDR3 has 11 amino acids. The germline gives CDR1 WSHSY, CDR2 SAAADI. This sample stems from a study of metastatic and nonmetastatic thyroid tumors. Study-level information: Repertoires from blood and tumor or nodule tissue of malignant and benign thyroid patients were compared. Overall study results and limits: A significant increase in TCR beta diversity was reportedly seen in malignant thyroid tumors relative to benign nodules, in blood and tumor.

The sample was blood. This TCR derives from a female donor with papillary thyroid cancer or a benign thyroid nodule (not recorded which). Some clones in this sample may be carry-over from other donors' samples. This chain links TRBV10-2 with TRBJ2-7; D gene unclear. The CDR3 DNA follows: TGCGCCAGCCGTTTATCCTACGAGCAGTACTTC. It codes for CASRLSYEQYF.